Only one count was recorded for the clone carrying this T cell receptor (beta chain). This specimen comes from a study of blood T cells in healthy people across ages. The authors ran a second PCR of about 6 to 11 cycles using a sample-barcoded 5' primer and a J-beta primer mix. Every cDNA molecule bore a tag from a template-switch adaptor containing 12 random nucleotides. TCRdb used MiXCR to reprocess the 5' RACE reads, holding one entry per CDR3 protein. The sample lists about 800,000 distinct CDR3 sequences, over 45% occurring once. V dropped 2 bases and J dropped 0 bases, with 10 bases sitting between them. CDR3 length equals 15 residues. CDR1 and CDR2 from the germline V gene are SGHRS and YFSETQ.

The sequencing sample was made of blood. The chain employs TRBV5-1 and TRBJ2-3; D perhaps matches TRBD2 (6 bases). This sequence originates from a man aged 25 to 40 in good health. The CDR3 loop is CASSLLDYSTDTQYF. DNA of the CDR3: TGCGCCAGCAGCTTACTGGACTATAGCACAGATACGCAGTATTTT.